This T cell receptor (beta chain) was captured in a study of cytomegalovirus exposure and HLA in healthy donors. Study background: Clustering assigned roughly 81% of the approximately 390 genotyped donors to the Caucasian-associated ancestry cluster.

The germline V gene has CDR1 SGHNT and CDR2 YYREEE (reference sequence). The CDR3 has 15 residues. After removal of 6 bases from V and 4 bases from J, the junction contained 9 bases not matched to a gene. A word on this clone: Its matching antigen is unknown.

Study conclusions and caveats: Across HLA loci, a later analysis found differing TCR association rates, with DRB1 most and HLA-C fewest. Earlier analysis found most TCR beta V segments productive about 90% or about 30% of the time. Most TCRs appeared rarely, but some public TCRs recurred in many donors.

In the PCR, 60 Vbeta and 13 Jbeta primers were used. Profiling relied on immunoSEQ multiplex PCR, and the TCRdb table lists in-frame clones only, not all of them. Of 150,000 to 200,000 clones listed, roughly 80% were seen once; the top ten hold roughly 2%. This TCR derives from a middle-aged man in good health and CMV-seropositive. The V call is TRBV5-4, the J call TRBJ2-5; TRBD1 matches 10 bases. The specimen was PBMCs. The chain's CDR3 is CASTPGQGIGETQYF. The CDR3 nucleotides are TGTGCCAGCACCCCGGGACAGGGGATAGGAGAGACCCAGTACTTC.